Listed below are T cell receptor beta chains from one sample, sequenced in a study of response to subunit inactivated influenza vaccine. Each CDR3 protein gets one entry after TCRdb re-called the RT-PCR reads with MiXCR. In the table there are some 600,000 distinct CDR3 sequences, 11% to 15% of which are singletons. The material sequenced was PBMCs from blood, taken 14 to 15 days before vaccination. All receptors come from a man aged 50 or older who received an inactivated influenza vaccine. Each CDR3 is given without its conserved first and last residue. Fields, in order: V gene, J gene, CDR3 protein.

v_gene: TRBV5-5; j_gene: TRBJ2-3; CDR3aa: ASSSGSLTDTQY
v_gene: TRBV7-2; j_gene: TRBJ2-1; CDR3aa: ASSSGGGAQGEQF
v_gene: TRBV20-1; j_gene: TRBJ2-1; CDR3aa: SALGGDGKGNEQF
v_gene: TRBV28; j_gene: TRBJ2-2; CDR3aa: ASSWGANTGELF
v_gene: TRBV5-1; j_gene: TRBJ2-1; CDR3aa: ASRSDGGNEQF
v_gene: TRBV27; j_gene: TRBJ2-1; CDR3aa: ASSVVVGRGYNEQF
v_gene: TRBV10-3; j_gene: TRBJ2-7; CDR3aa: ATLSTGTGGGEQY
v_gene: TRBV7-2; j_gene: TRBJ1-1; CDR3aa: ASSLQQGARGTEAF
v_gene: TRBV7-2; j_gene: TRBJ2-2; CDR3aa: ASSLAQGANTGELF
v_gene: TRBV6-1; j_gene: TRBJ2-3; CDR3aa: ASRTGYGTGYTDTQY
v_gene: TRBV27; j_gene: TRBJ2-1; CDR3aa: ASSLSGPYNEQF
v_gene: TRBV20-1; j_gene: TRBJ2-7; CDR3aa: SVALGGAHYEQY
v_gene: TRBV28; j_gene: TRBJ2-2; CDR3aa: ASSFIYSGELF
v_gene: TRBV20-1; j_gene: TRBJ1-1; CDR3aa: SATRGARTEAF
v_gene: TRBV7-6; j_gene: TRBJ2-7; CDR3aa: ASSPSGTGGEQY
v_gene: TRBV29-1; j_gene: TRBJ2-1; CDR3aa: SAGPHNEQF
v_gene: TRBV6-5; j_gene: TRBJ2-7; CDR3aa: ASSYRGLRGTYEQY
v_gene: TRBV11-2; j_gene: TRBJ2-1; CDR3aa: ASKGAGEQF
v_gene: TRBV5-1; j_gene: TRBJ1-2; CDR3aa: ASSLLGQGAGDNYGYT
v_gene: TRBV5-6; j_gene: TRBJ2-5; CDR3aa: ASSPNRGPQY
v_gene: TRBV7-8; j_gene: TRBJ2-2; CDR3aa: ASSAGQGNTGELF
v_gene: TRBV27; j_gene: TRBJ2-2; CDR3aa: ASSFGGRLTGELF
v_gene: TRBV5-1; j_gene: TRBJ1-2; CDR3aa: ASSADRGIGYT
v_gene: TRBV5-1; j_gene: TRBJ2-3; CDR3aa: ASSLARGGPTDTQY
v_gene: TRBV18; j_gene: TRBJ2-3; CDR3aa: ASSPPGLAGADTQY
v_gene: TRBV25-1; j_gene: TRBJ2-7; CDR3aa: ASSDGGSNEQY
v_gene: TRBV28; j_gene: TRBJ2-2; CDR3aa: ASSLVQPTGELF
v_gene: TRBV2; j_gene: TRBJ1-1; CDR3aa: ASRIYRDRVNTEAF
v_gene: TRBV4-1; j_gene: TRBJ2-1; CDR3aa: ASSQVGLAANNEQF
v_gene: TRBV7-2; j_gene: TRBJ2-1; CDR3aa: ASSLARVDEQF
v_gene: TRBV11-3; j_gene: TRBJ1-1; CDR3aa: ASSLEDNTEAF
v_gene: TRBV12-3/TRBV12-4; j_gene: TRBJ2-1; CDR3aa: ASSPHRDEQF
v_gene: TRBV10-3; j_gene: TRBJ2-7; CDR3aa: AISEKGGRTYEQY
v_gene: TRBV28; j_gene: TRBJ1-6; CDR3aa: ASSSPSGGGRNSPLH
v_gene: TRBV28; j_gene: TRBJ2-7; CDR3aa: ASSFKGSGQGSYEQY
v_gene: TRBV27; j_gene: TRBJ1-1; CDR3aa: ASINRVRSEAF
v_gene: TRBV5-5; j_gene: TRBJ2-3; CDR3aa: ASKTSGPFSSTDTQY
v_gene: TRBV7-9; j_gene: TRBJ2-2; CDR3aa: ASSLGADTGELF
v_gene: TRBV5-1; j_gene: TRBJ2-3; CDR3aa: ASSRLASDTQY
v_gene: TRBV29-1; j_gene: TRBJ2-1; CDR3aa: SVEEGLDRGWVEQF
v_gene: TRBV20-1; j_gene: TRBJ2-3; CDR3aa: SASARESTDTQY
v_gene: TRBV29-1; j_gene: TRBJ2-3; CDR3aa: SVSQYGRADTQY
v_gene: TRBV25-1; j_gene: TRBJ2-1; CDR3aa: ASSDTTGGTYNEQF
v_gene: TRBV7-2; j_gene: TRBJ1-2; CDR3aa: ASSTPNGYT
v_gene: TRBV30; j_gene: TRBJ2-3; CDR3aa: AWSFATDTQY